These T cell receptor beta chains were read from a single sample in a study of CD8 T cells in Susac syndrome. TCRdb itself ran the immunoSEQ multiplex PCR reads through MiXCR, one entry per CDR3 protein. Here the sample spans around 140,000 distinct CDR3 sequences, approximately 95% being singletons. The material sequenced was CD4+ T cells from PBMCs. The receptors stem from a human donor with multiple sclerosis. Each CDR3 is given with its conserved first and last residue. Each record gives: clone size, D gene, V gene, J gene, CDR3 protein, CDR3 DNA. The D gene is left open where the match is weak. Where a row states a size, it is once, few, many or the class of an expanded clone; other rows omit it.

clone size: NA
D gene: TRBD2
V gene: TRBV7-3
J gene: TRBJ2-7
CDR3 protein: CASSPDAGGVTYEQYF
CDR3 DNA: TGTGCCAGCAGCCCGGACGCGGGGGGCGTAACCTACGAGCAGTACTTC

clone size: NA
D gene: TRBD1
V gene: TRBV5-1
J gene: TRBJ1-5
CDR3 protein: CASSPDRPQRPQHF
CDR3 DNA: TGCGCCAGCAGTCCGGACAGGCCCCAGCGGCCCCAGCATTTT

clone size: NA
D gene: NA
V gene: TRBV24-1
J gene: TRBJ2-1
CDR3 protein: CATSDSPNNEQFF
CDR3 DNA: TGTGCCACCAGTGATTCCCCTAACAATGAGCAGTTCTTC

clone size: NA
D gene: NA
V gene: TRBV7-2
J gene: TRBJ1-2
CDR3 protein: CASSPPGQPAGYTF
CDR3 DNA: TGTGCCAGCAGCCCCCCGGGGCAGCCCGCTGGCTACACCTTC

clone size: NA
D gene: NA
V gene: TRBV12-3/TRBV12-4
J gene: TRBJ1-2
CDR3 protein: CASSLRPALGYTF
CDR3 DNA: TGTGCCAGCAGTTTAAGGCCGGCCCTAGGCTACACCTTC

clone size: NA
D gene: TRBD1
V gene: TRBV19
J gene: TRBJ1-1
CDR3 protein: CASKAPGQVMNTEAFF
CDR3 DNA: TGTGCCAGTAAGGCTCCAGGACAGGTAATGAACACTGAAGCTTTCTTT

clone size: NA
D gene: TRBD1
V gene: TRBV6-5
J gene: TRBJ2-1
CDR3 protein: CASSYDRGRGNEQFF
CDR3 DNA: TGTGCCAGCAGTTACGACAGGGGGCGAGGGAATGAGCAGTTCTTC

clone size: NA
D gene: NA
V gene: TRBV7-2
J gene: TRBJ2-1
CDR3 protein: CASSLTTGPYNEQFF
CDR3 DNA: TGTGCCAGCAGCTTAACCACGGGGCCCTACAATGAGCAGTTCTTC

clone size: NA
D gene: NA
V gene: TRBV20-1
J gene: TRBJ1-1
CDR3 protein: CSARVQGATEAFF
CDR3 DNA: TGCAGTGCTAGAGTTCAGGGAGCCACTGAAGCTTTCTTT

clone size: once
D gene: NA
V gene: TRBV7-2
J gene: TRBJ2-4
CDR3 protein: CASSLAGGSPQYF
CDR3 DNA: TGTGCCAGCAGCTTAGCGGGGGGCTCTCCGCAGTACTTC

clone size: NA
D gene: TRBD1
V gene: TRBV4-3
J gene: TRBJ2-7
CDR3 protein: CASSQRQGLGSYEQYF
CDR3 DNA: TGCGCCAGCAGCCAACGACAGGGTTTGGGCTCCTACGAGCAGTACTTC

clone size: NA
D gene: TRBD2
V gene: TRBV20-1
J gene: TRBJ2-5
CDR3 protein: CSAPPSGPSRETQYF
CDR3 DNA: TGCAGTGCTCCTCCTAGCGGACCCTCGCGGGAGACCCAGTACTTC

clone size: few
D gene: TRBD2
V gene: TRBV11-2
J gene: TRBJ2-3
CDR3 protein: CASSSRGGSTDTQYF
CDR3 DNA: TGTGCCAGCAGCTCCCGCGGGGGGAGCACAGATACGCAGTATTTT

clone size: NA
D gene: NA
V gene: TRBV2
J gene: TRBJ1-5
CDR3 protein: CASSVGRANQPQHF
CDR3 DNA: TGTGCCAGCAGTGTAGGAAGGGCCAATCAGCCCCAGCATTTT

clone size: NA
D gene: NA
V gene: TRBV3-1
J gene: TRBJ2-7
CDR3 protein: CASSQRSEQYF
CDR3 DNA: TGTGCCAGCAGCCAACGTAGCGAGCAGTACTTC

clone size: NA
D gene: NA
V gene: TRBV20-1
J gene: TRBJ2-5
CDR3 protein: CSAGLDGDTQETQYF
CDR3 DNA: TGCAGTGCTGGCCTGGACGGGGACACCCAAGAGACCCAGTACTTC

clone size: NA
D gene: NA
V gene: TRBV29-1
J gene: TRBJ2-1
CDR3 protein: CSVDMRGSYNEQFF
CDR3 DNA: TGCAGCGTTGATATGAGGGGCTCCTACAATGAGCAGTTCTTC

clone size: NA
D gene: NA
V gene: TRBV2
J gene: TRBJ2-1
CDR3 protein: CASSERGSSYNEQFF
CDR3 DNA: TGTGCCAGCAGTGAAAGGGGGAGCTCCTACAATGAGCAGTTCTTC

clone size: few
D gene: TRBD1
V gene: TRBV6-1
J gene: TRBJ2-1
CDR3 protein: CASSGSRQGNYNEQFF
CDR3 DNA: TGTGCCAGCAGCGGCTCGCGACAGGGAAACTACAATGAGCAGTTCTTC

clone size: NA
D gene: TRBD1
V gene: TRBV28
J gene: TRBJ1-2
CDR3 protein: CASSLVSPGGEYGYTF
CDR3 DNA: TGTGCCAGCAGTTTAGTTTCACCAGGGGGTGAATATGGCTACACCTTC

clone size: NA
D gene: TRBD1
V gene: TRBV18
J gene: TRBJ1-1
CDR3 protein: CASSPRHRGTEAFF
CDR3 DNA: TGTGCCAGCTCACCACGGCACAGGGGCACTGAAGCTTTCTTT

clone size: NA
D gene: NA
V gene: TRBV15
J gene: TRBJ2-3
CDR3 protein: CATSPRGRGTDTQYF
CDR3 DNA: TGTGCCACCAGTCCCCGTGGCAGGGGCACAGATACGCAGTATTTT

clone size: NA
D gene: TRBD1
V gene: TRBV5-1
J gene: TRBJ2-1
CDR3 protein: CASHQGVSYNEQFF
CDR3 DNA: TGCGCCAGCCACCAGGGGGTCTCCTACAATGAGCAGTTCTTC

clone size: NA
D gene: TRBD2
V gene: TRBV3-1
J gene: TRBJ2-1
CDR3 protein: CASSQDASGRRDNEQFF
CDR3 DNA: TGTGCCAGCAGCCAAGATGCTAGCGGGAGAAGGGACAATGAGCAGTTCTTC

clone size: few
D gene: NA
V gene: TRBV10-3
J gene: TRBJ2-5
CDR3 protein: CATATGTETQYF
CDR3 DNA: TGTGCCACCGCAACGGGGACCGAGACCCAGTACTTC